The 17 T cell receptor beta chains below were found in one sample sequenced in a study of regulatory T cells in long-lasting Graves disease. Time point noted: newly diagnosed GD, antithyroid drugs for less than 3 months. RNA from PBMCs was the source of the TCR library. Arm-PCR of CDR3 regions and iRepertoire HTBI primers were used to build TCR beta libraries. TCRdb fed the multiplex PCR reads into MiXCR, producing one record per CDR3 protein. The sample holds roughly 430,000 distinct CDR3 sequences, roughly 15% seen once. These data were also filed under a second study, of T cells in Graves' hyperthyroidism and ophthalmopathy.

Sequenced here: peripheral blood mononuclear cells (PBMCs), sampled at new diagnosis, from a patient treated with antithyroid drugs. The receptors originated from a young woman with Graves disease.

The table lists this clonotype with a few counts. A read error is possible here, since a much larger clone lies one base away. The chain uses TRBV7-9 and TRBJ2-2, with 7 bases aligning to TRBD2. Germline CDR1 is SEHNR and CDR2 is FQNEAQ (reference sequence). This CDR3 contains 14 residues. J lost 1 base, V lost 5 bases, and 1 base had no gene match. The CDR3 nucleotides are TGTGCCAGCAGCCAGCGGGAGAACACCGGGGAGCTGTTTTTT. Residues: CASSQRENTGELFF. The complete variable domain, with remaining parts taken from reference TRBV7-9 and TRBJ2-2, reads DTGVSQNPRHKITKRGQNVTFRCDPISEHNRLYWYRQTLGQGPEFLTYFQNEAQLEKSRLLSDRFSAERPKGSFSTLEIQRTEQGDSAMYLCASSQRENTGELFFGEGSRLTVL.

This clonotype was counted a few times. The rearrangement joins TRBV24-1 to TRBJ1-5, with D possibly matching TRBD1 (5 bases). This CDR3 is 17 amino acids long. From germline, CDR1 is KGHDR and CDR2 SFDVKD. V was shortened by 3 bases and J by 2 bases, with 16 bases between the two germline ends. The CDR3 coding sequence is TGTGCCACCAGTGATCCTCGTGGGGGAAGCGGCAATCAGCCCCAGCATTTT. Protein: CATSDPRGGSGNQPQHF.

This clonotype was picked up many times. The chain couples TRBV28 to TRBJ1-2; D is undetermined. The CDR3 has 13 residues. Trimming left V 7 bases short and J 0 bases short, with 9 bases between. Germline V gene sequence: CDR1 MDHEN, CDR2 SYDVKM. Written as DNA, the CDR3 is TGTGCCAGCACCAGGCTTACTAACTATGGCTACACCTTC. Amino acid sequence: CASTRLTNYGYTF.

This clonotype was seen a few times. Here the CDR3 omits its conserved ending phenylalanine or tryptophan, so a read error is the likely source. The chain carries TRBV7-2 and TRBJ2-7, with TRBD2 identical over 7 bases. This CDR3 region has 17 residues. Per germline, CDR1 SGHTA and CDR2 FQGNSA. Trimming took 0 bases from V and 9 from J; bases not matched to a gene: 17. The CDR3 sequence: CASSLAQSGLTGGGQYL. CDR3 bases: TGTGCCAGCAGCTTAGCGCAAAGCGGGCTCACTGGGGGGGGGCAGTACCTC.

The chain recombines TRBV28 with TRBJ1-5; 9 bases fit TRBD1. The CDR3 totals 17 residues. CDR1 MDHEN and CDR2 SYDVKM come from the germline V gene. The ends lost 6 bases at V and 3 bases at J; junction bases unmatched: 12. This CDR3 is CASRTGTGRFNNQPQHF. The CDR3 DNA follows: TGTGCCAGCAGGACCGGGACAGGGAGGTTTAACAATCAGCCCCAGCATTTT.

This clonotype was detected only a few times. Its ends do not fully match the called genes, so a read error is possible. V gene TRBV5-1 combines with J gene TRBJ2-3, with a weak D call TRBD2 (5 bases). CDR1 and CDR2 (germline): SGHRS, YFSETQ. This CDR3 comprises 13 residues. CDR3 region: CACSRGSTDTQYF. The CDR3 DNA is TGCGCCTGCAGCCGGGGATCCACAGATACGCAGTATTTT.

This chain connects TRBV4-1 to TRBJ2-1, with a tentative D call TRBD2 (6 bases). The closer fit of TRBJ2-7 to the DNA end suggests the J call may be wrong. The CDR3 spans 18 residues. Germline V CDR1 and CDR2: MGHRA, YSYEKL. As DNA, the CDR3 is TGCGCCAGCAGACGCGTAACCGGGACTGGGTCCGACACTTTCCTACAGTACTTC. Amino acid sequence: CASRRVTGTGSDTFLQYF.

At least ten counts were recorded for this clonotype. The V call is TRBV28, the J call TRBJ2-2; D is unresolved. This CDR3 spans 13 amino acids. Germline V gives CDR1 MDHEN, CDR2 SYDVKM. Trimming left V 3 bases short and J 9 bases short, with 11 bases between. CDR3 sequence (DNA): TGTGCCAGCAGTTTGTCTGAACATAGGGAGCTGTTTTTT. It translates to CASSLSEHRELFF.

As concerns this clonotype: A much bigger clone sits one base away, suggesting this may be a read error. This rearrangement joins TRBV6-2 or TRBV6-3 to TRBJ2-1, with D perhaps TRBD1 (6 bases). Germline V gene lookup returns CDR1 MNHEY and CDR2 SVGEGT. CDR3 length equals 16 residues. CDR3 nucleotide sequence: TGTGCCAGCACTGGGACAAGGGGTAGTTCCTACAATGAGCGGTTCTTC. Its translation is CASTGTRGSSYNERFF.

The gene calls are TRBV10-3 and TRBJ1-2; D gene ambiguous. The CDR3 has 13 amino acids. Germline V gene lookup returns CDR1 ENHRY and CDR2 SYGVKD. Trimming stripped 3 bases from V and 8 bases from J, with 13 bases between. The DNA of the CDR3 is TGTGCCATCAGTGAAGTGAGCAGGACGGGCTACACCTTC. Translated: CAISEVSRTGYTF.

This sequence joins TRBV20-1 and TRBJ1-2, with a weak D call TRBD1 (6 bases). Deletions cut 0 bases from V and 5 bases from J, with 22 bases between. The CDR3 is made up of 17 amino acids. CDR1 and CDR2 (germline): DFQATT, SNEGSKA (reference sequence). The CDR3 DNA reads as TGCAGTGCTAGAGATCCCCAAGGAGGGCCAGGGGCATATGGCTACACCTTC. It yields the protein CSARDPQGGPGAYGYTF.

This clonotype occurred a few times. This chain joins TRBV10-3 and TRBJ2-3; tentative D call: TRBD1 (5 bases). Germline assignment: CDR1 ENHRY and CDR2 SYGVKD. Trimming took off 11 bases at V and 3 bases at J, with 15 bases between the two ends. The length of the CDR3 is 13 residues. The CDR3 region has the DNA TGTGCCGCGCAGGGCGATTGGACAGATACGCAGTATTTT. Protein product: CAAQGDWTDTQYF.

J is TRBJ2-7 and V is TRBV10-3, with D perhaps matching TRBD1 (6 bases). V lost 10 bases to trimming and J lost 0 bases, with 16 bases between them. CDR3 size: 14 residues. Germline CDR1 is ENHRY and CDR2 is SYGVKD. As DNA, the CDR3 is TGTGCCACCGCGGACAGACGAACCTCCTACGAGCAGTACTTC. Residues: CATADRRTSYEQYF.

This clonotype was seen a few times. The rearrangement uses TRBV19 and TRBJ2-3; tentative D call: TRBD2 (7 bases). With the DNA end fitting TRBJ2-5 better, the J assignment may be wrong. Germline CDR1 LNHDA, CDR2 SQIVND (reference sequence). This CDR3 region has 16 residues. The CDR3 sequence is CASSTQRGGTGGTQYF. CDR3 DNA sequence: TGTGCCAGTAGTACCCAACGCGGGGGCACCGGGGGGACCCAGTACTTC.

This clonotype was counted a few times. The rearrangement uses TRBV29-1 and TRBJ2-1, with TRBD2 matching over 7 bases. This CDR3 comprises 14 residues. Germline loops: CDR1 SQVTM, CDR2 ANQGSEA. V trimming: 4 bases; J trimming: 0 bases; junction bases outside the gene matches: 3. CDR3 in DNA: TGCAGCGTTGTGACTAGCCTCTCCTACAATGAGCAGTTCTTC. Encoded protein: CSVVTSLSYNEQFF.

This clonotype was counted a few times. The CDR3 spells CASDLTGVFSPLHF. The CDR3 coding sequence is TGTGCCAGCGATTTAACAGGGGTTTTTTCACCCCTCCACTTT. The chain employs TRBV6-2 or TRBV6-3 and TRBJ1-6, with 7 bases that match TRBD1. Germline CDR1 and CDR2: MNHEY and SVGEGT. The CDR3 is 14 amino acids. J was trimmed by 9 bases and V by 8 bases; bases with no gene match: 10.

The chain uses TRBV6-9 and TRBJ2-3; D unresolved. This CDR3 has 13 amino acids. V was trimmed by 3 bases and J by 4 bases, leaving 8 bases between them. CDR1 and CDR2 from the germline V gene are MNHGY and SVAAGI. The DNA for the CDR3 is TGTGCCAGCAGTTACCTCAAGGCAGATACGCAGTATTTT. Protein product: CASSYLKADTQYF.